Each of the 6 T cell receptor beta chains below was sequenced from the same sample in a study of blood T cell repertoires in COVID-19. Assay used: immunoSEQ multiplex PCR; TCRdb lists only in-frame clones, some missing. The table records 200,000 to 250,000 clones, about nine tenths of them present only once. Sequenced material: peripheral blood. The receptors were sampled from a man aged 60 to 69 who had recovered from COVID-19.

The chain combines TRBV11-3 with TRBJ2-3; maybe TRBD2 (6 bases). The CDR3 extends over 15 amino acids. V was clipped by 0 bases and J by 8 bases, with 15 bases between them. Germline CDR1 reads SGHNT; CDR2 reads YENEEA. The CDR3 DNA sequence: TGTGCCAGCAGCTTAGATCCCGGGAGCCCAAGTACGCAGTATTTT. It translates to CASSLDPGSPSTQYF.

The genes are TRBV13 and TRBJ2-7; 14 bases align to TRBD2. In germline, CDR1 is PRHDT, CDR2 FYEKMQ (reference sequence). This CDR3 is 18 amino acids long. The junction had 14 bases not matched to a gene; V was cut back by 4 bases and J by 6 bases. The CDR3 bases are TGTGCCAGCAGCTCGACCTTGGGACTAGCGGGAGAGGCGAGCGAGCAGTACTTC. It translates to CASSSTLGLAGEASEQYF.

This chain links TRBV4-1 with TRBJ2-4; 12 bases match TRBD2. V shed 4 bases and J 1 base; nucleotides not matched to a gene: 5. This CDR3 is built from 17 residues. Per germline, CDR1 MGHRA and CDR2 YSYEKL. CDR3 in amino acids: CASSLPTSGRAKNIQYF. The CDR3 DNA reads as TGCGCCAGCAGCCTCCCCACTAGCGGGAGGGCCAAAAACATTCAGTACTTC.

The gene calls are TRBV19 and TRBJ1-3; 8 bases agree with TRBD1. Trimming took 5 bases from V and 0 from J; bases not matched to a gene: 3. Germline V gene sequence: CDR1 LNHDA, CDR2 SQIVND (reference sequence). The CDR3 runs 15 residues. The CDR3 loop is CASSVGTGSGNTIYF. Written as DNA, the CDR3 is TGTGCCAGTAGTGTCGGGACAGGCTCTGGAAACACCATATATTTT.

The rearrangement uses TRBV11-2 and TRBJ2-3, with D possibly being TRBD1 (6 bases). From germline, CDR1 is SGHAT and CDR2 FQNNGV. Trimming stripped 4 bases from V and 1 base from J, with 12 bases between. The CDR3 loop spans 15 amino acids. Here the CDR3 reads CASSSGVTGTDTQYF. For the CDR3, the DNA is TGTGCCAGCAGCTCAGGGGTCACTGGCACAGATACGCAGTATTTT.

This clone was observed a handful of times. The CDR3 DNA sequence: TGTGCCAGCAGCTCGCGACGGACAGCAACTAATGAAAAACTGTTTTTT. Translation: CASSSRRTATNEKLFF. The V call is TRBV11-1, the J call TRBJ1-4; tentative D call: TRBD1 (6 bases). The CDR3 has 16 amino acids. Germline lookup yields CDR1 SGHAT and CDR2 FQDESV (reference sequence). V lost 4 bases, J lost 0 bases, and 12 bases lay in between.